Below, 16 T cell receptor beta chains from the same sample are listed, as sequenced in a study of regulatory T cells in long-lasting Graves disease. Specified time point: persistent/refractory GD, antithyroid drugs over 5 years with positive TRAb. The authors made the TCR library using RNA they extracted from PBMCs. To make TCR beta libraries, researchers used iRepertoire HTBI primers and Arm-PCR of CDR3 regions. Via MiXCR, TCRdb re-called the multiplex PCR reads, giving one row per CDR3 protein. Seen here are around 450,000 distinct CDR3 sequences, roughly 21% observed once, and the top ten hold less than 9%. This material consisted of peripheral blood mononuclear cells (PBMCs), taken when the disease was refractory, from a patient treated with antithyroid drugs. These receptors were taken from a female donor with Graves disease.

This clonotype was detected ten times or more. The chain uses TRBV7-9 and TRBJ2-5; TRBD1 agrees at 7 bases. The CDR3 totals 16 residues. Germline assignment: CDR1 SEHNR and CDR2 FQNEAQ (reference sequence). With 8 bases clipped from V and 5 bases from J, the junction kept 17 bases outside the gene matches. CDR3 sequence: CASRNRRTGDGETQYF. The CDR3, as DNA: TGTGCCAGCCGAAACCGTCGGACAGGCGACGGGGAGACCCAGTACTTC.

Only one count was recorded for this clonotype. The chain combines TRBV24-1 with TRBJ2-1; D gene uncertain. The germline V gene has CDR1 KGHDR and CDR2 SFDVKD. The ends were cut back, 7 bases at V and 6 bases at J, with 9 bases in the middle. This CDR3 region has 12 residues. This chain's CDR3 is CATSLDINEQFF. CDR3 nucleotide sequence: TGTGCCACCAGCCTAGATATCAATGAGCAGTTCTTC.

This clonotype was detected a few times. V and J are TRBV30 and TRBJ2-7, with D possibly TRBD1 on 5 matching bases. The CDR3 length is 14 residues. V was shortened by 3 bases and J by 2 bases, with 14 bases between the two germline ends. Germline assignment: CDR1 GTSNPN and CDR2 SVGIG (reference sequence). CDR3 amino acids: CAWRAAGNAYEQYF. Here the CDR3 DNA reads TGTGCCTGGAGGGCGGCAGGGAACGCCTACGAGCAGTACTTC.

This clonotype was seen at least ten times. The chain employs TRBV28 and TRBJ1-1; D not certain. Trimming pared 5 bases from V and 4 bases from J, leaving 20 bases between. The CDR3 totals 16 residues. Germline V lookup: CDR1 MDHEN, CDR2 SYDVKM. The CDR3 region has the DNA TGTGCCAGCAGTCCCTCCTGGGAAGGGATTGGCACTGAAGCTTTCTTT. Residues: CASSPSWEGIGTEAFF.

This chain joins TRBV6-5 and TRBJ2-5; D gene ambiguous. Trimming took 0 bases from V and 4 from J, leaving 18 bases between them. CDR3 length: 17 residues. The germline V gene has CDR1 MNHEY and CDR2 SVGAGI. The CDR3 spells CASSYSVSRDGRETQYF. The DNA of the CDR3 is TGTGCCAGCAGTTACTCTGTTTCTCGTGATGGTAGAGAGACCCAGTACTTC.

J is TRBJ2-5 and V is TRBV11-2; 8 nucleotides line up with TRBD1. The CDR3 sequence is 15 residues long. The germline CDR1 and CDR2 sequences are SGHAT and FQNNGV. V lost 4 bases, J lost 9 bases, and 13 bases stayed unmatched. The CDR3 sequence is CASSSDIQGEWAQYF. The DNA for the CDR3 is TGTGCCAGCAGCTCCGACATACAGGGGGAATGGGCCCAGTACTTC. The full variable domain, in which reference TRBV11-2 and TRBJ2-5 provide the parts outside the CDR3, is EAGVAQSPRYKIIEKRQSVAFWCNPISGHATLYWYQQILGQGPKLLIQFQNNGVVDDSQLPKDRFSAERLKGVDSTLKIQPAKLEDSAVYLCASSSDIQGEWAQYFGPGTRLLVL.

This clonotype was found a few times. The chain recombines TRBV7-9 with TRBJ1-1; no clear D gene. The CDR3 runs to 14 residues. Trimming cost V 4 bases and J 0 bases, with 9 bases left between them. Germline CDR1 reads SEHNR; CDR2 reads FQNEAQ (reference sequence). CDR3 DNA: TGTGCCAGCAGCTCACTCCGGGTGAACACTGAAGCTTTCTTT. Its protein product is CASSSLRVNTEAFF.

This clonotype has at least ten counts. A junction end diverges from the germline sequence, so it may reflect a read error. The rearrangement uses TRBV28 and TRBJ2-7, with D unclear. CDR1 and CDR2 from the germline V gene are MDHEN and SYDVKM. The CDR3 has 15 amino acids. The CDR3 region has the DNA TGTGCCAGCAGCCCCTTCCTGGAGTTCTCCAACGAGCAGTACTTC. Its protein is CASSPFLEFSNEQYF.

The V and J genes are TRBV20-1 and TRBJ2-7, with D possibly TRBD1 on 5 matching bases. Germline CDR1 and CDR2: DFQATT and SNEGSKA (reference sequence). Trimming left V 1 base short and J 3 bases short, with 19 bases between. The CDR3 totals 16 residues. The CDR3 DNA follows: TGCAGTGCTAGAGTGACCCCCCAGGGAAATTTCTACGAGCAGTACTTC. Residues: CSARVTPQGNFYEQYF.

This clonotype was picked up a small number of times. This rearrangement joins TRBV12-3 or TRBV12-4 to TRBJ2-2, with D unclear. V shed 3 bases and J shed 3 bases, with 11 bases lying between them. The CDR3 sequence is 15 residues long. In DNA, the CDR3 is TGTGCCAGCAGTTTGGATAGGCCTGACACCGGGGAGCTGTTTTTT. Encoded protein: CASSLDRPDTGELFF.

The chain couples TRBV6-2 or TRBV6-3 to TRBJ2-7; 10 positions agree with TRBD2. The V segment lost 6 bases and the J segment 5 bases; nucleotides outside the gene matches: 16. The V gene's germline CDR1 is MNHEY and CDR2 SVGEGT. This CDR3 region has 17 residues. CDR3 DNA: TGTGCCAGCAGCTATACGTCCCTCGCTAGCGGGAGCCACGAGCAGTACTTC. Protein: CASSYTSLASGSHEQYF.

The chain has TRBV7-9 and TRBJ1-1; D unclear. Germline CDR1 reads SEHNR; CDR2 reads FQNEAQ (reference sequence). Between the trimmed V and J ends, which lost 6 bases and 3 bases, there was a span of 14 bases. The CDR3 covers 14 residues. CDR3 region: CASRRAGVDTEAFF. CDR3 coding DNA: TGTGCCAGCAGAAGGGCCGGGGTGGACACTGAAGCTTTCTTT.

V is TRBV5-5 and J is TRBJ1-2; D might be TRBD1 (6 bases). CDR3 size: 16 residues. Trimming took 4 bases from V and 2 from J, leaving 18 bases between them. Looked up from germline, CDR1 is SGHKS and CDR2 is YYEKEE (reference sequence). The CDR3 nucleotides are TGTGCCAGCAGCCGGGGGGGGGCTCTTAGCAACTATGGCTACACCTTC. This translates into CASSRGGALSNYGYTF.

The sample holds a few counts of this clonotype. The rearrangement joins TRBV19 to TRBJ1-1; no definite D call. The V gene's germline CDR1 is LNHDA and CDR2 SQIVND (reference sequence). CDR3 size: 14 residues. V shed 3 bases and J shed 6 bases, with 14 bases lying between them. CDR3 in amino acids: CASSMVLSSPEAFF. The DNA for the CDR3 is TGTGCCAGTAGTATGGTCTTGTCTTCCCCTGAAGCTTTCTTT.

This clonotype was counted between two and nine times. The chain is built from TRBV5-1 and TRBJ2-4; 9 bases map to TRBD1. This CDR3 spans 14 amino acids. Germline CDR1 is SGHRS and CDR2 is YFSETQ. Trimming at V came to 0 bases and at J to 9 bases, leaving 4 bases not matched to a gene. The CDR3 loop is CASSLGDRDPIQYF. Written as DNA, the CDR3 is TGCGCCAGCAGCTTGGGGGACAGGGATCCCATTCAGTACTTC. Full variable domain (remainder filled in from reference TRBV5-1 and TRBJ2-4): KAGVTQTPRYLIKTRGQQVTLSCSPISGHRSVSWYQQTPGQGLQFLFEYFSETQRNKGNFPGRFSGRQFSNSRSEMNVSTLELGDSALYLCASSLGDRDPIQYFGAGTRLSVL.

This clonotype appeared a few times. The chain links TRBV20-1 to TRBJ2-5; 8 nucleotides align to TRBD1. Trimming took 0 bases from V and 3 from J; bases not matched to a gene: 6. CDR3 size: 15 residues. The germline V gene has CDR1 DFQATT and CDR2 SNEGSKA (reference sequence). The CDR3 DNA reads as TGCAGTGCTAGAGAGATGACAGGGGCGGAAGAGACCCAGTACTTC. Protein: CSAREMTGAEETQYF.